This T cell receptor beta chain was captured by sequencing in a study of cytomegalovirus exposure and HLA in healthy donors. Notes on the study in general: No immune exposure information besides CMV serostatus was available.

Germline CDR1 and CDR2: SGHNT and YENEEA. V was clipped by 2 bases and J by 3 bases; unmatched bases: 9. The CDR3 length is 17 residues. The PCR ran on 60 Vbeta and 13 Jbeta primers. Measured with immunoSEQ multiplex PCR; TCRdb has only the in-frame clones, and not every one. The repertoire has 300,000 or so clones, almost 85% of them found once; the top ten carry about 2%. Notes on this clone: Its antigen is unidentified.

J is TRBJ1-4 and V is TRBV11-3; TRBD1 matches 7 bases. Sequences were obtained from PBMCs. The clonotype originates from a woman in her thirties or forties in good health and CMV-seropositive. CDR3 residues: CASSLRGTDPANEKLFF. In DNA, the CDR3 is TGTGCCAGCAGCTTACGCGGGACAGATCCTGCTAATGAAAAACTGTTTTTT.